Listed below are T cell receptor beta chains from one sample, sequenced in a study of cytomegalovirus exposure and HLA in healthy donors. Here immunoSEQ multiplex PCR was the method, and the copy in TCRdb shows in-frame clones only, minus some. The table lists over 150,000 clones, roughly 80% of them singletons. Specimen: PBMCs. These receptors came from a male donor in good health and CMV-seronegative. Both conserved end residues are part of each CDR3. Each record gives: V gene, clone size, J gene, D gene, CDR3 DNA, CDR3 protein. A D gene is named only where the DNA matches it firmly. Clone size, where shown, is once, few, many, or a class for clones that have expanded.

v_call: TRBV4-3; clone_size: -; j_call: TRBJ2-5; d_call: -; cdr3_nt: TGCGCCAGCAGCCAAAATCCGACGGGAGCAAGGGAGACCCAGTACTTC; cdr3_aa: CASSQNPTGARETQYF
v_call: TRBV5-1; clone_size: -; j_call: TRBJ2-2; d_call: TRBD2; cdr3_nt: TGCGCCAGCAGCCCGACCTTTACTAGCGGGAGGGCTACCGGGGAGCTGTTTTTT; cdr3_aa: CASSPTFTSGRATGELFF
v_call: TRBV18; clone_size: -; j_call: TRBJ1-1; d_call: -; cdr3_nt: TGTGCCAGCTCACCACCGTTAGGGGGAAGAACTGAAGCTTTCTTT; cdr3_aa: CASSPPLGGRTEAFF
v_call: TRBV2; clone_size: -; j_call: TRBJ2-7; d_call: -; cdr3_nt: TGTGCCAGCCTACAGGGTGCCTACGAGCAGTACTTC; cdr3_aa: CASLQGAYEQYF
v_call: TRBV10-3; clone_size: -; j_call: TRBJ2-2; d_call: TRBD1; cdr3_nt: TGTGCCATCAGTGAGACGGGACAGGGCCTCGGGGAGCTGTTTTTT; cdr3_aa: CAISETGQGLGELFF
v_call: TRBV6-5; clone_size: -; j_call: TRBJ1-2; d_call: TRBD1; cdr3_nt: TGTGCCAGCAGTTCCCCGGGACAGGGGCTGCGGGGCTACACCTTC; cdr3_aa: CASSSPGQGLRGYTF
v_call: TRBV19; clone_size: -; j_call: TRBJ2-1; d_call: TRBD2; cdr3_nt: TGTGCCAGTAGTGGGAGGGGCGGAACTGGCAATGAGCAGTTCTTC; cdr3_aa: CASSGRGGTGNEQFF
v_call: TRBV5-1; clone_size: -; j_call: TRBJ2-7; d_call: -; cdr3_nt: TGCGCCAGCAGCTTGGCGGGGTCGAGCTCCTACGAGCAGTACTTC; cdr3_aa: CASSLAGSSSYEQYF
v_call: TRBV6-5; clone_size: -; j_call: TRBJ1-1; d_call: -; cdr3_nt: TGTGCCAGCAGTTACGGTCGGGGGTTGAACACTGAAGCTTTCTTT; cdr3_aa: CASSYGRGLNTEAFF
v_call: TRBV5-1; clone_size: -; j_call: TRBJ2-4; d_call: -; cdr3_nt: TGCGCCAGCAGCTCTTCACTAGCCAAAAACATTCAGTACTTC; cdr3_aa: CASSSSLAKNIQYF
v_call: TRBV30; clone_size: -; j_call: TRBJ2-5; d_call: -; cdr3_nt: TGTGCCTGGAGCCGGTCCGGGATGCAGTACTTC; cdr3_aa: CAWSRSGMQYF
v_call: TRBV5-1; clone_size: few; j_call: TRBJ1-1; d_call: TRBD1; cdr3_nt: TGCGCCAGCAGCTCGGAATATGGGACAGGAACGACTGAAGCTTTCTTT; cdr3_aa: CASSSEYGTGTTEAFF
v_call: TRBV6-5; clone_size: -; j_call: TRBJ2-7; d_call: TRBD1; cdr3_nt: TGTGCCAGCAGTTACCTGGGACAGGGGGTCAAAGGCGAGCAGTACTTC; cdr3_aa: CASSYLGQGVKGEQYF
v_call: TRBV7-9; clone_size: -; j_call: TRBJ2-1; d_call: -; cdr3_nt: TGTGCCAGCGGCCGTTTGGCGGGTGATTCTGATGGTCCCTACAATGAGCAGTTCTTC; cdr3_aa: CASGRLAGDSDGPYNEQFF
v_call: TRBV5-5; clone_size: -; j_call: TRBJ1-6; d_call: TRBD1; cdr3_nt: TGTGCCAGCAGCCTGGGACAGGGGGCAAATTCACCCCTCCACTTT; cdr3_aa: CASSLGQGANSPLHF
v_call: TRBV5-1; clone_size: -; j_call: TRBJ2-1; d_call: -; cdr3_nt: TGCGCCAGCAGCTCCAGGTTCGCATCCTACAATGAGCAGTTCTTC; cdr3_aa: CASSSRFASYNEQFF
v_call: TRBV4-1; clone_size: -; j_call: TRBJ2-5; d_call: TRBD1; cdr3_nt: TGCGCCAGCAGCCAAGGCGACAGGGGGGAGGAGACCCAGTACTTC; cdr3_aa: CASSQGDRGEETQYF
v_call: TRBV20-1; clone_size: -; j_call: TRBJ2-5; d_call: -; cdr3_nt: TGCAGTGCTAGTCCCCGGGAGACCCAGTACTTC; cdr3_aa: CSASPRETQYF
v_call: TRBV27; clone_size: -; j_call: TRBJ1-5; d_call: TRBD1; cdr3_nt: TGTGCCAGCAGTTTACGCTTCAGGGGGCTCCCTCCCTATAGCAATCAGCCCCAGCATTTT; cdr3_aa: CASSLRFRGLPPYSNQPQHF
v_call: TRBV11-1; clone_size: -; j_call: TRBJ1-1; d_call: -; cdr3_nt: TGTGCCAGCAGATTACTAACAGGAACTGAAGCTTTCTTT; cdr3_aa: CASRLLTGTEAFF
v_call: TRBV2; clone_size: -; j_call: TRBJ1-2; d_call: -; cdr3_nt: TGTGCCAGCAGTGAGCGGTATGGCTACACCTTC; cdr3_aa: CASSERYGYTF
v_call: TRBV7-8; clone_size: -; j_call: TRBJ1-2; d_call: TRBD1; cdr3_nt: TGTGCCAGCAGCCGAGATAATGACAGGGACTATGGCTACACCTTC; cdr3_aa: CASSRDNDRDYGYTF
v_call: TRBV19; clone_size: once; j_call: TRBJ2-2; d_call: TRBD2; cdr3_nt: TGTGCCAGTAGCGCACTAGGACTAGCGGGAGTAAGAACCGGGGAGCTGTTTTTT; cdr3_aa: CASSALGLAGVRTGELFF
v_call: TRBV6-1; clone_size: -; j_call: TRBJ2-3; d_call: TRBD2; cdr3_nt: TGTGCCAGCAGTGAAGCGACTAGCGGGGGAGATACGCAGTATTTT; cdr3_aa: CASSEATSGGDTQYF
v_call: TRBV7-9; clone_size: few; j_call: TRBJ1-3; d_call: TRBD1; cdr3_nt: TGTGCCAGCAGCTTAGGCGGTTCAGGGGGCATGAGCTCTGGAAACACCATATATTTT; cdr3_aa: CASSLGGSGGMSSGNTIYF
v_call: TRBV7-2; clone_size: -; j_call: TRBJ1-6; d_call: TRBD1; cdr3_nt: TGTGCCAGCAGCCAACGACAGGGTAATTCACCCCTCCACTTT; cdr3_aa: CASSQRQGNSPLHF
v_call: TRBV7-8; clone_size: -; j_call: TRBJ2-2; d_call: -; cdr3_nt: TGTGCCAGCAGACCGGGACTCTACACCGGGGAGCTGTTTTTT; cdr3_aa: CASRPGLYTGELFF
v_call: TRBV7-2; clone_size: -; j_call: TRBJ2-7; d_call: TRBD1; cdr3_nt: TGTGCCAGCAGCCTAAGGGGGGGACAGGGGGGCTCCTACGAGCAGTACTTC; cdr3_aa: CASSLRGGQGGSYEQYF
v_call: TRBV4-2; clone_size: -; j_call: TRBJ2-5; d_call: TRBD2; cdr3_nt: TGTGCCAGCAGCCAAGATACACTAGCGGGGGGCGCAGAGACCCAGTACTTC; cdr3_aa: CASSQDTLAGGAETQYF
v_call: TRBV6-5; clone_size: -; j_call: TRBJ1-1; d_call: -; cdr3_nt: TGTGCCAGCAGTTACGACAGGCGAGGAGGCACTGAAGCTTTCTTT; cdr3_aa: CASSYDRRGGTEAFF
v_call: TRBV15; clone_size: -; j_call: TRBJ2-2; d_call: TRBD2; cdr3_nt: TGTGCCACCAGCCGTTGGGGACTAGCGGGACTCACCGGGGAGCTGTTTTTT; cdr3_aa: CATSRWGLAGLTGELFF
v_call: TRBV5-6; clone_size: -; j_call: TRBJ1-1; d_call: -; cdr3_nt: TGTGCCAGCAGCCCGAAATTGACAGCCCTGAACACTGAAGCTTTCTTT; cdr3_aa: CASSPKLTALNTEAFF
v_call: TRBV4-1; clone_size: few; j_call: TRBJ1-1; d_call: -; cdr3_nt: TGCGCCAGCAGCCATCTGGGGGCTCACAAGTACGCTGAAGCTTTCTTT; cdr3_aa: CASSHLGAHKYAEAFF
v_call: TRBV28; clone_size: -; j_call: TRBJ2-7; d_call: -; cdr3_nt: TGTGCCAGCAAGGGGGTCGGGGGGAACTACGAGCAGTACTTC; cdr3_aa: CASKGVGGNYEQYF
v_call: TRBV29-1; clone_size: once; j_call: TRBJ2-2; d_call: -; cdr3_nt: TGCAGCGTCGGGAAGAACACCGGGGAGCTGTTTTTT; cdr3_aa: CSVGKNTGELFF
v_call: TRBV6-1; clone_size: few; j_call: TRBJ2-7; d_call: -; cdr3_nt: TGTGCCAGCAGTGAAGGGGTGGTGCAGGGGAGTGAGCAGTACTTC; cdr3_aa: CASSEGVVQGSEQYF
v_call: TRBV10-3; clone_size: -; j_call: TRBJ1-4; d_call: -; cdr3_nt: TGTGCCATCAGTGAGTCGGGGGGGCGAGAAAAACTGTTTTTT; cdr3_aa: CAISESGGREKLFF
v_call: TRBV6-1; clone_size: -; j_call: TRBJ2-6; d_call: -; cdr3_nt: TGTGCCAGCAGGGTCGGGTCTGGGGCCAACGTCCTGACTTTC; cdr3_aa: CASRVGSGANVLTF
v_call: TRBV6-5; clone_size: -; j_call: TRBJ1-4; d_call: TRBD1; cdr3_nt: TGTGCCAGCAGCGCGACAGGGGCCTGGGGTGAAAAACTGTTTTTT; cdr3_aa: CASSATGAWGEKLFF
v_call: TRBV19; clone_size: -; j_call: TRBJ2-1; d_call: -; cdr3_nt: TGTGCCAGTAGTATAGAAGGCAGGGGCCGCTACAATGAGCAGTTCTTC; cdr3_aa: CASSIEGRGRYNEQFF
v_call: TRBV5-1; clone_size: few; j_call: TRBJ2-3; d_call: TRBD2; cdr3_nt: TGCGCCAGCAGCTTGGTTGGCGGGGGGGCCCTAGATACGCAGTATTTT; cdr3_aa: CASSLVGGGALDTQYF
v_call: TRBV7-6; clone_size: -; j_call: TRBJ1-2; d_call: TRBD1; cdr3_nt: TGTGCCAGCAAATCGGCGACAGGGCGTGGCTACACCTTC; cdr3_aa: CASKSATGRGYTF
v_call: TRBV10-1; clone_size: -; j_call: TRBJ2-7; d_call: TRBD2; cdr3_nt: TGCGCCAGCAGTGAGGCCCCCCTCCTAGCGGGAGGGGACGTCGAGCAGTACTTC; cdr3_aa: CASSEAPLLAGGDVEQYF
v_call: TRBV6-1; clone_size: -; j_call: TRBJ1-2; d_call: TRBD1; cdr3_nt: TGTGCCAGCACCCGGACAGGGAGGTATGGCTACACCTTC; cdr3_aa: CASTRTGRYGYTF
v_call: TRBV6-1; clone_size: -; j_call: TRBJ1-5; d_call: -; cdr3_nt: TGTGCCAGCAGTGCCTACAGGCTCATTAATAGCAATCAGCCCCAGCATTTT; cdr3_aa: CASSAYRLINSNQPQHF
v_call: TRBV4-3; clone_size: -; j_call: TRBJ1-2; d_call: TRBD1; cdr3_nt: TGCGCCAGCAGCCAAGACAGGACAGGGGATTATGGCTACACCTTC; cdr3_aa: CASSQDRTGDYGYTF
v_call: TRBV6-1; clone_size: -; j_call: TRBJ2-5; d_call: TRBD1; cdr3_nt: TGTGCCAGCAGTGAACACAGGGGGAAAGAGACCCAGTACTTC; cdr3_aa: CASSEHRGKETQYF
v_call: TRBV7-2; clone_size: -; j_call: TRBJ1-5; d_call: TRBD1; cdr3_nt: TGTGCCAGCAGCGAGACAGGGGGTTATCAGCCCCAGCATTTT; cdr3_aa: CASSETGGYQPQHF
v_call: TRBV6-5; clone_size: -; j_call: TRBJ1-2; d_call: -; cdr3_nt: TGTGCCAGCAGTTACCAGGGGCGATGGAACTATGGCTACACCTTC; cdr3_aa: CASSYQGRWNYGYTF
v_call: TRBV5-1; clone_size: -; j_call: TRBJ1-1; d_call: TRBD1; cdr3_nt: TGCGCCAGCAGCTTGGGGGACAGTCTCGAGTACACTGAAGCTTTCTTT; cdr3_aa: CASSLGDSLEYTEAFF
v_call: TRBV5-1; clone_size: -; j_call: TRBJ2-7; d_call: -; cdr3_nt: TGCGCCAGCAGCTTAAACGGGGAATCCTACGAGCAGTACTTC; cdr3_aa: CASSLNGESYEQYF
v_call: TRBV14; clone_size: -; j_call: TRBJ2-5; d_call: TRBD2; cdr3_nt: TGTGCCAGCAGCCAAAAGCTCCTAGCGGGGGCGGAGACCCAGTACTTC; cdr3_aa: CASSQKLLAGAETQYF